This T cell receptor (beta chain) originates from a study of control samples from healthy donors and cancer patients. TCRdb keeps only in-frame clones here, not all; method: immunoSEQ multiplex PCR. The table has tens of thousands of clones, roughly 90% seen once. The sample comprised blood. This sequence originates from a man aged 50-60 years in good health.

CDR3 nucleotides: TGTGCCAGCAGCTTGATGGGACTAGGGGTTTTAGATACGCAGTATTTT. It is translated as CASSLMGLGVLDTQYF. The chain uses TRBV11-2 and TRBJ2-3; 8 nucleotides match TRBD2. Germline trimming cut 3 bases from V and 5 bases from J; bases unmatched to any gene: 10. Germline values: CDR1 SGHAT, CDR2 FQNNGV. The CDR3 loop spans 16 amino acids. Full variable domain (rest looked up from reference TRBV11-2 and TRBJ2-3): EAGVAQSPRYKIIEKRQSVAFWCNPISGHATLYWYQQILGQGPKLLIQFQNNGVVDDSQLPKDRFSAERLKGVDSTLKIQPAKLEDSAVYLCASSLMGLGVLDTQYFGPGTRLTVL.